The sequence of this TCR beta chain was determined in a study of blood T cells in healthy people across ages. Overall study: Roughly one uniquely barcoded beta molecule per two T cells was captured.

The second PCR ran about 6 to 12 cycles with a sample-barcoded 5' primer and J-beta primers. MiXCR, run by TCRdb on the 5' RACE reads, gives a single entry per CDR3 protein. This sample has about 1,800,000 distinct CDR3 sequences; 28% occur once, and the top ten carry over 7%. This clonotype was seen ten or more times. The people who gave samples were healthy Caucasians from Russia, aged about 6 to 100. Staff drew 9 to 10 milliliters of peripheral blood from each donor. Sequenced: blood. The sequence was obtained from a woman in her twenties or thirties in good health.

The chain's CDR3 is CASSPQTSGVQDTQYF. DNA of the CDR3: TGTGCCAGCAGCCCGCAGACTAGCGGGGTTCAGGATACGCAGTATTTT. V is TRBV4-2 and J is TRBJ2-3; TRBD2 agrees at 11 bases. After removal of 4 bases from V and 6 bases from J, the junction contained 9 bases not matched to a gene. The germline CDR1 and CDR2 sequences are LGHNA and YNFKEQ. The CDR3 extends over 16 amino acids.